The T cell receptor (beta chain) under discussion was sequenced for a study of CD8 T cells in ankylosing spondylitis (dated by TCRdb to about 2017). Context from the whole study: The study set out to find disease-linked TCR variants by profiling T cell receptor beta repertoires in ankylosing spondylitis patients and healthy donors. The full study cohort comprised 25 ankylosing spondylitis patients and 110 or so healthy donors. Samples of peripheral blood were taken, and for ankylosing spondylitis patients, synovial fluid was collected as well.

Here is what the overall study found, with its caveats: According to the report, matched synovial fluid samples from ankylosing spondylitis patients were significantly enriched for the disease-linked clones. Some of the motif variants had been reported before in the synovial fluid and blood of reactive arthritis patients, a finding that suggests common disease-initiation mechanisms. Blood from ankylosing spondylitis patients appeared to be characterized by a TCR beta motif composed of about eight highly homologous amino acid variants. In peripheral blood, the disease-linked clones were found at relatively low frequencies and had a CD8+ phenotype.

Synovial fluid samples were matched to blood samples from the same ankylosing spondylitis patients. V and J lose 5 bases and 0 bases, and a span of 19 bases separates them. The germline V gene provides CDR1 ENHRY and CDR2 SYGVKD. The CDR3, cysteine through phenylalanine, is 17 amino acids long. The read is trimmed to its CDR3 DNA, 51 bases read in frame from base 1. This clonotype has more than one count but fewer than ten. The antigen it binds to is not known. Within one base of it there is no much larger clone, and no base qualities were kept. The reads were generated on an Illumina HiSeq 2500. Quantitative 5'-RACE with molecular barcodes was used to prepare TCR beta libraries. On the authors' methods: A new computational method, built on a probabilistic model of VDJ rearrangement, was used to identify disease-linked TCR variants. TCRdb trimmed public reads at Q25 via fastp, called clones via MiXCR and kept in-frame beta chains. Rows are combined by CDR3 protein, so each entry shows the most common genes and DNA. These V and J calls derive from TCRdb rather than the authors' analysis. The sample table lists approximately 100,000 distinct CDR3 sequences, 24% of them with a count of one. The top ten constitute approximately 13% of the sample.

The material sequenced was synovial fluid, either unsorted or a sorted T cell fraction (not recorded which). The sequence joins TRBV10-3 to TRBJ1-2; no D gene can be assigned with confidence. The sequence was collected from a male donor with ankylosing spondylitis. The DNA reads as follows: TGTGCCATCAGTCCGAGGGCAGACCGGTCCGCTAACTATGGCTACACCTTC. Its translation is CAISPRADRSANYGYTF.